This TCR beta chain originates from a study of radiotherapy plus CTLA-4 blockade in lung cancer. Repertoires were generated with immunoSEQ multiplex PCR, while TCRdb's copy carries only in-frame clones and drops some. The sample lists about 73,000 clones; about nine tenths were seen once. Germline CDR1 reads SEHNR; CDR2 reads FQNEAQ (reference sequence). The CDR3 spans 14 residues. The V and J ends lost 3 bases and 5 bases respectively, with 10 bases between them. The chain joins TRBV7-9 to TRBJ1-4, with D unresolved. The source is a human donor with non-small cell lung cancer that progressed on radiotherapy plus ipilimumab. Sequenced material: peripheral blood, taken from a patient treated with radiotherapy plus ipilimumab. CDR3 in DNA: TGTGCCAGCAGCTTCAACGGAGAGAATGAAAAACTGTTTTTT. It specifies CASSFNGENEKLFF.